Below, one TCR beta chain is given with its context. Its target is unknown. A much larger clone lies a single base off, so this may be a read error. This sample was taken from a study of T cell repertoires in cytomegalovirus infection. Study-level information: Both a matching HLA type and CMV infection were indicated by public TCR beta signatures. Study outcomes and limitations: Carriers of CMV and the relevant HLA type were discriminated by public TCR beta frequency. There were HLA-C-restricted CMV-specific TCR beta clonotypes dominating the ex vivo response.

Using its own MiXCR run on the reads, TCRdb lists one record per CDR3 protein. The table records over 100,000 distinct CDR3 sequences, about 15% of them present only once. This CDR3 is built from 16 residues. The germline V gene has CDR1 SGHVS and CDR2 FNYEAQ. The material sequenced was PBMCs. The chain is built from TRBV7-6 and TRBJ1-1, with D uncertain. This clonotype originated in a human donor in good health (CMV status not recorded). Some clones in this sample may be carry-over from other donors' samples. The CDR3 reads CASSLGAEGSGTVAFF. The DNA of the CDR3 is TGTGCCAGCAGCTTAGGGGCAGAAGGTTCGGGCACTGTAGCTTTCTTT.